The 27 T cell receptor beta chains listed next were all sequenced from one sample in a study of T cells in localized non-small cell lung cancer (TCRdb year 2020). The library came from the immunoSEQ multiplex PCR assay. This immuneACCESS table, as held by TCRdb, lists in-frame sequences with V and J called but not all clones. Of the missing ones, under half trace to an unresolved V gene in checked studies; the others have no known cause. The sample data list about 47,000 clones, and about 88% of these were observed just once. Clones ranked in the top ten supply about 2.3% of the sample. Sequenced material: PBMCs, taken before any cancer treatment. Receptors were obtained from a man aged 40 to 70 with stage II lung adenocarcinoma.

V is TRBV11-3 and J is TRBJ2-3; 10 bases align to TRBD2. The germline gives CDR1 SGHNT, CDR2 YENEEA. This CDR3 has 16 residues. Trimming removed 3 bases from V and 1 base from J; junction bases left unmatched: 4. Written as DNA, the CDR3 is TGTGCCAGCAGCTTCACTCTAGCGGGGGGCACAGATACGCAGTATTTT. Translated: CASSFTLAGGTDTQYF. Drawing the rest from reference TRBV11-3 and TRBJ2-3, the complete variable domain is EAGVVQSPRYKIIEKKQPVAFWCNPISGHNTLYWYLQNLGQGPELLIRYENEEAVDDSQLPKDRFSAERLKGVDSTLKIQPAELGDSAVYLCASSFTLAGGTDTQYFGPGTRLTVL.

CDR3 sequence reads: CASSLSSGIGRTEAFF. DNA of the CDR3: TGTGCCAGCTCACTATCCTCAGGGATTGGGAGGACTGAAGCTTTCTTT. This sequence joins TRBV18 and TRBJ1-1, with D perhaps TRBD1 (5 bases). The length of the CDR3 is 16 residues. V gave up 4 bases and J gave up 5 bases, with 20 bases separating them. Per the germline V gene, CDR1 is KGHSH and CDR2 is LQKENI.

The chain uses TRBV10-1 and TRBJ1-6; 7 bases agree with TRBD1. CDR3 size: 14 residues. Germline loops: CDR1 WNHNN, CDR2 SYGVQD (reference sequence). V shed 6 bases, J shed 8 bases, and the junction held 7 bases outside the gene matches. The CDR3 DNA is TGCGCCAGCAGCGCCGGGACAGAGGATTCACCCCTCCACTTT. Translation gives CASSAGTEDSPLHF.

The chain is built from TRBV5-6 and TRBJ2-3, with TRBD1 matching 10 bases. The CDR3 is made up of 16 amino acids. CDR1 and CDR2 from the germline V gene are SGHDT and YYEEEE. The V and J ends lost 4 bases and 4 bases, in that order; junction bases with no gene match: 9. The CDR3 nucleotides read TGTGCCAGCAGCCCTCATACGGACAGGGGGGCAGATACGCAGTATTTT. Its protein product is CASSPHTDRGADTQYF. The full variable domain, in which reference TRBV5-6 and TRBJ2-3 provide the parts outside the CDR3, is DAGVTQSPTHLIKTRGQQVTLRCSPKSGHDTVSWYQQALGQGPQFIFQYYEEEERQRGNFPDRFSGHQFPNYSSELNVNALLLGDSALYLCASSPHTDRGADTQYFGPGTRLTVL.

The rearrangement joins TRBV14 to TRBJ2-2; D is undetermined. The CDR3 has 14 residues. Trimming removed 1 base from V and 8 bases from J, with 11 bases in between. Per germline, CDR1 SGHDN and CDR2 FVKESK. CDR3 sequence (DNA): TGTGCCAGCAGCCAAGTTTTGTCCGATGGGGAGCTGTTTTTT. Amino acid sequence: CASSQVLSDGELFF.

This clone is a singleton in its sample. The gene calls are TRBV5-1 and TRBJ1-6; TRBD1 is a possible D gene (5 bases). Trimming stripped 3 bases from V and 10 bases from J, with 17 bases between. Germline V gene lookup returns CDR1 SGHRS and CDR2 YFSETQ. This CDR3 has 15 residues. CDR3 sequence (DNA): TGCGCCAGCAGCTCGGGGACTGGGGTTTCCTCACCCCTCCACTTT. Translation: CASSSGTGVSSPLHF.

This chain uses TRBV6-5 with TRBJ2-5, with 7 nucleotides matching TRBD1. Germline CDR1 MNHEY, CDR2 SVGAGI. The CDR3 is 15 residues long. V was clipped by 0 bases and J by 9 bases; unmatched bases: 10. Here the CDR3 reads CASSYSRRTQGAQYF. In nucleotides, the CDR3 is TGTGCCAGCAGTTACTCTAGGCGCACCCAGGGGGCCCAGTACTTC.

For the CDR3, the DNA is TGTGCCAGCAGTTCGACAGGGAGCTATGGCTACACCTTC. Amino acid sequence: CASSSTGSYGYTF. The chain recombines TRBV27 with TRBJ1-2; TRBD1 matches at 7 bases. The germline gives CDR1 MNHEY, CDR2 SMNVEV (reference sequence). This CDR3 contains 13 residues. V shed 4 bases, J shed 4 bases, and the junction held 3 bases outside the gene matches.

This chain links TRBV10-3 with TRBJ2-1; 13 nucleotides match TRBD2. This CDR3 comprises 15 residues. The V gene's germline CDR1 is ENHRY and CDR2 SYGVKD. V dropped 5 bases and J dropped 7; count of bases not matched to a gene: 5. CDR3 amino acids: CAISSTSGGRNEQFF. DNA of the CDR3: TGTGCCATCAGTTCGACTAGCGGGGGGAGAAATGAGCAGTTCTTC.

The J gene is TRBJ1-2, the V gene TRBV5-6; no reliable D call. Germline loops: CDR1 SGHDT, CDR2 YYEEEE. The ends were cut back, 3 bases at V and 7 bases at J, with 16 bases in the middle. This CDR3 comprises 14 residues. The CDR3 nucleotides are TGTGCCAGCAGCTGGGCCCCGGAGATCGGTGGCTACACCTTC. Its translation is CASSWAPEIGGYTF.

The rearrangement uses TRBV6-1 and TRBJ1-4, with D hard to call. Germline V lookup: CDR1 MNHNS, CDR2 SASEGT. This CDR3 has 14 residues. Trimming cost V 6 bases and J 6 bases, with 14 bases left between them. As DNA, the CDR3 is TGTGCCAGCAGAGACCGGGGTATTGATGAAAAACTGTTTTTT. It specifies CASRDRGIDEKLFF.

This CDR3 is CASGGTTYIQYF. As DNA, the CDR3 is TGCGCCAGCGGGGGAACCACGTACATTCAGTACTTC. The J gene is TRBJ2-4, the V gene TRBV10-2; D is tentatively TRBD1 or TRBD2 (5 bases each). There are 12 residues in the CDR3. The germline CDR1 and CDR2 sequences are WSHSY and SAAADI. The V and J ends lost 8 bases and 8 bases respectively, with 13 bases between them.

The V call is TRBV27, the J call TRBJ2-2; 11 nucleotides agree with TRBD1. The CDR3 runs to 15 residues. V shed 6 bases and J 5 bases; nucleotides not matched to a gene: 5. Germline V gene sequence: CDR1 MNHEY, CDR2 SMNVEV (reference sequence). CDR3 in DNA: TGTGCCAGCAGACCGGGACAGGGGGAAACCGGGGAGCTGTTTTTT. It codes for CASRPGQGETGELFF.

The chain recombines TRBV6-5 with TRBJ1-1; the D is unclear. CDR1 is MNHEY, CDR2 SVGAGI, per germline. Trimming shortened V by 5 bases and J by 0 bases, and 7 bases separated the two germline ends. The CDR3 is 13 amino acids. CDR3 sequence: CASSRTVNTEAFF. DNA for the CDR3: TGTGCCAGCAGTCGGACTGTGAACACTGAAGCTTTCTTT.

The rearrangement joins TRBV6-1 to TRBJ1-1; D may be TRBD1 (6 bases). This CDR3 is built from 15 residues. Germline V lookup: CDR1 MNHNS, CDR2 SASEGT. The V gene lost 6 bases and the J gene lost 5 bases, with 19 bases spanning the gap. The CDR3 is CASRILLRGGTEAFF. The CDR3 DNA follows: TGTGCCAGCAGAATTCTACTCAGAGGGGGGACTGAAGCTTTCTTT.

The chain couples TRBV5-3 to TRBJ1-3; D uncertain. TRBV5-3 is reported as an ORF; its role is uncertain. V was pared by 5 bases and J by 1 base, with 10 bases between. The CDR3 loop spans 14 amino acids. The CDR3 protein is CARRPTSSGNTIYF. In DNA, the CDR3 is TGTGCCAGAAGGCCGACATCTTCTGGAAACACCATATATTTT.

The chain employs TRBV6-1 and TRBJ1-5; D gene ambiguous. The CDR3 length is 15 residues. The germline CDR1 and CDR2 sequences are MNHNS and SASEGT. Trimming removed 2 bases at V and 3 bases at J, with 11 bases between. Written as DNA, the CDR3 is TGTGCCAGCAGTGAATCTATGGGTCCCAATCAGCCCCAGCATTTT. It specifies CASSESMGPNQPQHF.

The V gene is TRBV27, the J gene TRBJ1-5; D possibly corresponds to TRBD1 (6 bases). The V end lost 1 base, the J end lost 7 bases, and 14 bases lay between the germline ends. The CDR3 consists of 15 residues. Germline assignment: CDR1 MNHEY and CDR2 SMNVEV (reference sequence). CDR3 bases: TGTGCCAGCAGTTTATACCTCTCGGGGGGCCAGCCCCAGCATTTT. It yields the protein CASSLYLSGGQPQHF.

This clone was observed a single time. CDR3 nucleotides: TGTGCCTGGATGTGGGGGGGCCGCACCTACTTC. It specifies CAWMWGGRTYF. The chain links TRBV30 to TRBJ2-7, with TRBD2 as a possible D gene (7 bases). This CDR3 has 11 residues. The ends were cut back, 4 bases at V and 13 bases at J, with 17 bases in the middle. Germline assignment: CDR1 GTSNPN and CDR2 SVGIG (reference sequence). The full variable domain, rest sourced from reference TRBV30 and TRBJ2-7, is SQTIHQWPATLVQPVGSPLSLECTVEGTSNPNLYWYRQAAGRGLQLLFYSVGIGQISSEVPQNLSASRPQDRQFILSSKKLLLSDSGFYLCAWMWGGRTYFGPGTRLTVT.

This chain uses TRBV5-4 with TRBJ2-3; 7 bases are a match to TRBD2. The CDR3 length is 15 residues. Germline V gene data show CDR1 as SGHNT and CDR2 as YYREEE (reference sequence). J was trimmed by 6 bases and V by 4 bases; bases with no gene match: 11. CDR3 sequence (DNA): TGTGCCAGCAGCCCTGACGGGACTATCATTGATACGCAGTATTTT. Translated, it gives CASSPDGTIIDTQYF.

V is TRBV5-5 and J is TRBJ2-3; no definite D call. The V gene's germline CDR1 is SGHKS and CDR2 YYEKEE (reference sequence). The germline V and J ends were trimmed by 6 bases and 6 bases, with 20 bases remaining between them. The CDR3 contains 15 residues. The CDR3 is CASNLQRGLSDTQYF. The DNA of the CDR3 is TGTGCCAGCAACCTCCAACGTGGGTTGAGTGATACGCAGTATTTT.

The chain employs TRBV6-5 and TRBJ1-2, with TRBD1 matching over 10 bases. The CDR3 spans 15 residues. Germline-derived CDR1 and CDR2 are MNHEY and SVGAGI. Trimming removed 5 bases from V and 4 bases from J; junction bases left unmatched: 7. CDR3 protein: CASSVGTGDGYGYTF. The CDR3 DNA sequence: TGTGCCAGCAGTGTCGGGACAGGGGATGGCTATGGCTACACCTTC.

This chain uses TRBV5-4 with TRBJ2-7; 8 bases agree with TRBD1. CDR1 is SGHNT and CDR2 is YYREEE in the germline V gene (reference sequence). V lost 4 bases to trimming and J lost 0 bases; unmatched junction nucleotides: 12. The CDR3 has 17 residues. CDR3 nucleotides: TGTGCCAGCAGCCTGTCCCCCGGGACAGGCCTCTCCTACGAGCAGTACTTC. Translated, it gives CASSLSPGTGLSYEQYF. Combining the CDR3 with reference TRBV5-4 and TRBJ2-7 gives the whole variable domain ETGVTQSPTHLIKTRGQQVTLRCSSQSGHNTVSWYQQALGQGPQFIFQYYREEENGRGNFPPRFSGLQFPNYSSELNVNALELDDSALYLCASSLSPGTGLSYEQYFGPGTRLTVT.

The CDR3 sequence is CASSGNPGTDTQYF. CDR3 in DNA: TGTGCCAGCAGTGGGAATCCCGGAACAGATACGCAGTATTTT. This chain uses TRBV6-5 with TRBJ2-3; no reliable D call. Germline CDR1 is MNHEY and CDR2 is SVGAGI. There are 14 residues in the CDR3. The V end lost 5 bases, the J end lost 3 bases, and 12 bases lay between the germline ends.

This sequence joins TRBV6-6 and TRBJ2-3, with D perhaps matching TRBD1 (6 bases). CDR1 MNHNY and CDR2 SVGAGI come from the germline V gene (reference sequence). CDR3 length: 15 residues. V dropped 6 bases and J dropped 1 base, with 14 bases sitting between them. CDR3 nucleotide sequence: TGTGCCAGCAGCCCACCTGGACAGCGCACAGATACGCAGTATTTT. Translated: CASSPPGQRTDTQYF.

The gene calls are TRBV6-5 and TRBJ1-3, with TRBD1 matching over 8 bases. Losses at the gene ends were 8 bases for V and 2 bases for J; bases not matched to a gene: 2. The CDR3 is made up of 13 amino acids. Germline lookup yields CDR1 MNHEY and CDR2 SVGAGI. The CDR3 is CASYRGTGNTIYF. CDR3 DNA sequence: TGTGCCAGCTACAGGGGGACTGGAAACACCATATATTTT.

CDR3 residues: CASSSSTGELFF. The CDR3 DNA sequence: TGTGCCAGCAGTTCTAGCACCGGGGAGCTGTTTTTT. V usage is TRBV6-5 and J usage is TRBJ2-2, with D uncertain. CDR1 MNHEY and CDR2 SVGAGI come from the germline V gene. The CDR3 is made up of 12 amino acids. Deletions cut 4 bases from V and 4 bases from J, with 4 bases between.